This T cell receptor beta chain originates from a study of blood T cell repertoires in COVID-19. The wider study: Acute-phase and convalescent COVID-19 samples originated in the United States, Italy and Spain. T cells, B-cell-depleted T cells, or PBMCs supplied cDNA or gDNA.

The ends were cut back, 6 bases at V and 6 bases at J, with 12 bases in the middle. CDR1 is SQVTM and CDR2 is ANQGSEA in the germline V gene. The CDR3 has 12 amino acids. Original methodology: Estimation of nucleated cell counts was performed using reference gene primer amplification. Clones were sequenced by immunoSEQ multiplex PCR, and TCRdb holds only the in-frame ones, with some missing. For V, J and clone size, that table is used; D and trimming come from the DNA. The sample holds tens of thousands of clones, 75% to 85% seen once. The material sequenced was peripheral blood. This chain joins TRBV29-1 and TRBJ2-1; D may be TRBD1 (6 bases). This TCR derives from an elderly woman with acute or convalescent COVID-19. CDR3 protein: CSVSQGFNEQFF. For the CDR3, the DNA is TGCAGCGTATCCCAGGGGTTCAATGAGCAGTTCTTC.